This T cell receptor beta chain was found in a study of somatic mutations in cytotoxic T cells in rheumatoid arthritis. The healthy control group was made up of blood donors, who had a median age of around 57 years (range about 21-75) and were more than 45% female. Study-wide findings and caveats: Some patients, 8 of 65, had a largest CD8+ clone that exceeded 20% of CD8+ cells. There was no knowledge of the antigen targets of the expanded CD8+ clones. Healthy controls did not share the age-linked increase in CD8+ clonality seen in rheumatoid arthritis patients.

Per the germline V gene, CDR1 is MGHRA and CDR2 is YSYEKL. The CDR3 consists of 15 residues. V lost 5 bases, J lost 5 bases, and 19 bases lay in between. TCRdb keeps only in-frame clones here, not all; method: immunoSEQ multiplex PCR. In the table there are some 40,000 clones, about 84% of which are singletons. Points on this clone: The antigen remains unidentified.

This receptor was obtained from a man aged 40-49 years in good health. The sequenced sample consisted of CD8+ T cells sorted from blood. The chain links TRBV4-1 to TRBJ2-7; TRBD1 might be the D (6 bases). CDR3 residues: CASSAIQGTDDEQYF. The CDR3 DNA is TGCGCCAGCAGCGCAATACAGGGTACTGACGACGAGCAGTACTTC.